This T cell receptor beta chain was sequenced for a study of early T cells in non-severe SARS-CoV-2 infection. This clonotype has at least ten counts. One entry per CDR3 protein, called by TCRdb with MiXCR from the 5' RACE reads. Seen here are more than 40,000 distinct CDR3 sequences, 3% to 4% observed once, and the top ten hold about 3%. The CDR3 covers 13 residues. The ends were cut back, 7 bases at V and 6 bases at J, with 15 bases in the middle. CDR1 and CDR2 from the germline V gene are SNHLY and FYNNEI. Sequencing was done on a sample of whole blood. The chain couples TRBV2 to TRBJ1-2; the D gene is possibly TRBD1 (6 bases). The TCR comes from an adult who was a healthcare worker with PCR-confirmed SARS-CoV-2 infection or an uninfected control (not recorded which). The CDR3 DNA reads TGTGCCAGCATCCAGGGGACGAATAATGGCTACACCTTC. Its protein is CASIQGTNNGYTF.